This T cell receptor (beta chain) was identified during a study of shared clonotypes between healthy human individuals. Findings and caveats of the study: When naive CD4 clonotypes were compared across a handful of donors, 4% to 5.5% were shared. Generally, estimated richness proved larger in naive subsets than it did in memory subsets.

Generated by immunoSEQ multiplex PCR, the TCRdb table keeps only in-frame clones and is missing some. This table has some 2.4 million clones, 93% appearing once. As for this clone: Its antigen remains unknown.

Trimming removed 7 bases at V and 4 bases at J, with 24 bases between. Germline V lookup: CDR1 MDHEN, CDR2 SYDVKM. There are 17 residues in the CDR3. This chain links TRBV28 with TRBJ2-3; TRBD1 or TRBD2 may be the D gene (5 bases each). The sequence was collected from a man younger than 30 in good health. Some clones in this sample may be carry-over from other donors' samples. The source material was naive CD4+ T cells from PBMCs. This sample's subset: CD45RA+ positively selected. The CDR3 reads CASIRVGATRLADTQYF. The CDR3, as DNA: TGTGCCAGCATTAGGGTCGGGGCCACTAGGTTGGCAGATACGCAGTATTTT.